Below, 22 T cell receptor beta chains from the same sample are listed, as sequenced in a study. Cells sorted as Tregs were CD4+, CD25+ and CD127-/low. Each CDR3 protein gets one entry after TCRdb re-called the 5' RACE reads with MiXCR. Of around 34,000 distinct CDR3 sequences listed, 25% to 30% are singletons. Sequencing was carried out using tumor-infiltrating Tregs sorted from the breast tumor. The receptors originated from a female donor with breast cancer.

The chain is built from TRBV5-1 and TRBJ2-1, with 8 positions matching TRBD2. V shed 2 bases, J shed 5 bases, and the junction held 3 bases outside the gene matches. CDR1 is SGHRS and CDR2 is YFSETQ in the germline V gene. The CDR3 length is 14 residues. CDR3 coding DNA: TGCGCCAGCAGCTTCAGCGGGAGCCACAATGAGCAGTTCTTC. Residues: CASSFSGSHNEQFF.

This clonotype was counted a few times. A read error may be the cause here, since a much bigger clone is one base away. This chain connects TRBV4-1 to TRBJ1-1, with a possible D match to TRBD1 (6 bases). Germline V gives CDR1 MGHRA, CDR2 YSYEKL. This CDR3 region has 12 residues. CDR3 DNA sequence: TGCGCCGGCAGCGCCCAGGGGAGGGAAGCTTTCTTT. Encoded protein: CAGSAQGREAFF.

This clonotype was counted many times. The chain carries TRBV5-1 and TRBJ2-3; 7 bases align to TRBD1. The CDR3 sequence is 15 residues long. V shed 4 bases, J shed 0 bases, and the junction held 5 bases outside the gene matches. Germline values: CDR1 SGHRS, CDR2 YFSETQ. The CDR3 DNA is TGCGCCAGCAGCGAAACAGGGGACAGCACAGATACGCAGTATTTT. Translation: CASSETGDSTDTQYF.

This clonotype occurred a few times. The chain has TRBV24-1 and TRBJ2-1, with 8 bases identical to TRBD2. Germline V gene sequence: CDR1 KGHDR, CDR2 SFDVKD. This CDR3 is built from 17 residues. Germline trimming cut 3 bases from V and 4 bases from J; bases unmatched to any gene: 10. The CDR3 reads CATSDPRSSGYYNEQFF. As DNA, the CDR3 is TGTGCCACCAGTGATCCGAGGTCTAGCGGGTATTACAATGAGCAGTTCTTC.

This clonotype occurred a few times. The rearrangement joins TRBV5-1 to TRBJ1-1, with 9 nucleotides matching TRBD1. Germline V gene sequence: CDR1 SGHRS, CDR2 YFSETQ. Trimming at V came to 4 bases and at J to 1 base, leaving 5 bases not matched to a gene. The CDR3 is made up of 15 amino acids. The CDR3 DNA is TGCGCCAGCAGCATCCGACAGGGGGGGAACACTGAAGCTTTCTTT. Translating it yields CASSIRQGGNTEAFF.

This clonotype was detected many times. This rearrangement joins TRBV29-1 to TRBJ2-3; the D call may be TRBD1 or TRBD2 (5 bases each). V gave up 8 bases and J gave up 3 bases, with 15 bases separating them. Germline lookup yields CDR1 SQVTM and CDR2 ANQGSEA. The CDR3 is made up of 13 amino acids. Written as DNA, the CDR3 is TGCAGCTGGTCGGGGCCCATAACAGATACGCAGTATTTT. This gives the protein CSWSGPITDTQYF.

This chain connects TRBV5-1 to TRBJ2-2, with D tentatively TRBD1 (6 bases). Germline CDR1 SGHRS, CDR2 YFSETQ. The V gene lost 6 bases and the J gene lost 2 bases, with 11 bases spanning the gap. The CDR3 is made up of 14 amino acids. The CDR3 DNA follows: TGCGCCAGCAAGTCGGGACAAAACACCGGGGAGCTGTTTTTT. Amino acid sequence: CASKSGQNTGELFF.

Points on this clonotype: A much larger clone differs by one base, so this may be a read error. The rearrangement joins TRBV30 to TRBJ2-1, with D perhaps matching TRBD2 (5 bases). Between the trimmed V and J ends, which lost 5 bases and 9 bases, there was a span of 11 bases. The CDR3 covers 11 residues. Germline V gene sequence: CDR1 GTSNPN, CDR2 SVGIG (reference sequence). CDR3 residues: CAWGLSREQFF. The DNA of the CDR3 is TGTGCCTGGGGACTTTCGCGTGAGCAGTTCTTC.

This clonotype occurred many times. CDR3 sequence (DNA): TGTGCCAGCAAAGATGCGACTAGCGGGTCTGATGAGCAGTTCTTC. Protein sequence: CASKDATSGSDEQFF. The V gene is TRBV25-1, the J gene TRBJ2-1, with TRBD2 matching 10 bases. V gave up 7 bases and J gave up 8 bases; unmatched junction bases: 11. The CDR3 has 15 residues. The germline V gene has CDR1 MGHDK and CDR2 SYGVNS.

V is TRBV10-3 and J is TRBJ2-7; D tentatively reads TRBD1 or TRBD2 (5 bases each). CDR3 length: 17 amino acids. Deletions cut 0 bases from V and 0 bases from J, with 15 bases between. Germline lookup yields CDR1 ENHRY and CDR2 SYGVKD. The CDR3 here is CAISESGVTDSSYEQYF. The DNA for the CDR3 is TGTGCCATCAGTGAGTCGGGGGTGACGGATAGCTCCTACGAGCAGTACTTC.

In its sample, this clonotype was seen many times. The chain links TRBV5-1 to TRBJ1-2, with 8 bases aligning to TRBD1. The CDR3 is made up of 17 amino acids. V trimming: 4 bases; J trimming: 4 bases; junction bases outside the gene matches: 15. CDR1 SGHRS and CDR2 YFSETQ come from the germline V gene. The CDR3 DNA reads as TGCGCCAGCAGCGACGCTGACCACCAGGGGGCTGGCTATGGCTACACCTTC. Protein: CASSDADHQGAGYGYTF.

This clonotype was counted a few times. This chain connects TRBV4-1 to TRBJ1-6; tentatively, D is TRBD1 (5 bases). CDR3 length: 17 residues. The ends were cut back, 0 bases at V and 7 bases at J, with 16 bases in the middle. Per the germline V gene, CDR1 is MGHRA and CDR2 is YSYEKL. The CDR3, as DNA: TGCGCCAGCAGCCAAGAACTTCCCAGGGTTAGAAATTCACCCCTCCACTTT. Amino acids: CASSQELPRVRNSPLHF.

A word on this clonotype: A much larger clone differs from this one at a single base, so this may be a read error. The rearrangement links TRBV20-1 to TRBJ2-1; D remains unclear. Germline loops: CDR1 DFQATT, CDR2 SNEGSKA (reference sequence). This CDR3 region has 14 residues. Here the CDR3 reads CCALSPSSYNEQFF. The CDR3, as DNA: TGCTGTGCTCTTTCTCCCAGCTCCTACAATGAGCAGTTCTTC.

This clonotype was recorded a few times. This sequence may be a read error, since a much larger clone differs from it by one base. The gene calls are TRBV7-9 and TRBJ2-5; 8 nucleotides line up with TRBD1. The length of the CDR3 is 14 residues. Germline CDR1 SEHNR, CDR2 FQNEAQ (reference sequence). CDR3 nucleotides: TGTGCCAGCAGGCTGGACAGGGTCCAAGAGGCCCAGTACTTC. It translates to CASRLDRVQEAQYF.

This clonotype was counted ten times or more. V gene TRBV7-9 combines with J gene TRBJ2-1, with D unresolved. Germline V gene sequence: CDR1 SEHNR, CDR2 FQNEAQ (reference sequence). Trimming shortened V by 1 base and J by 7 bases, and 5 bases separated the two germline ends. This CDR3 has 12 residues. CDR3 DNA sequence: TGTGCCAGCAGCTTAGTGGGGAATGAGCAGTTCTTC. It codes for CASSLVGNEQFF. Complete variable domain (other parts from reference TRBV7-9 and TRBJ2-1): DTGVSQNPRHKITKRGQNVTFRCDPISEHNRLYWYRQTLGQGPEFLTYFQNEAQLEKSRLLSDRFSAERPKGSFSTLEIQRTEQGDSAMYLCASSLVGNEQFFGPGTRLTVL.

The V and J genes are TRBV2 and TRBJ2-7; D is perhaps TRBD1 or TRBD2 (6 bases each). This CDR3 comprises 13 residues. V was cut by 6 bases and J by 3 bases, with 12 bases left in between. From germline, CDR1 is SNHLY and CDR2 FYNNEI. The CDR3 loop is CASRRDTIYEQYF. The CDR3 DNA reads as TGTGCCAGCAGGCGGGACACCATCTACGAGCAGTACTTC. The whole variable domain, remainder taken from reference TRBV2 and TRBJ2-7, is EPEVTQTPSHQVTQMGQEVILRCVPISNHLYFYWYRQILGQKVEFLVSFYNNEISEKSEIFDDQFSVERPDGSNFTLKIRSTKLEDSAMYFCASRRDTIYEQYFGPGTRLTVT.

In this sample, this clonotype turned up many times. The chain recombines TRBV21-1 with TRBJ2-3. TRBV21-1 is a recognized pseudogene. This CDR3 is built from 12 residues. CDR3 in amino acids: CASSKGSDTQYF. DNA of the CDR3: TGTGCCAGCAGCAAAGGCTCAGATACGCAGTATTTT.

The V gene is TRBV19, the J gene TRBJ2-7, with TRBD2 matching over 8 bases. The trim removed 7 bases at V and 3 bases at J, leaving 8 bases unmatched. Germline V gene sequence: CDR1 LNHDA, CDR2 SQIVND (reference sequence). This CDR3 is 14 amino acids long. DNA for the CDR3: TGTGCCAGTACCTCCGGGACTAGTATCTACGAGCAGTACTTC. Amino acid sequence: CASTSGTSIYEQYF.

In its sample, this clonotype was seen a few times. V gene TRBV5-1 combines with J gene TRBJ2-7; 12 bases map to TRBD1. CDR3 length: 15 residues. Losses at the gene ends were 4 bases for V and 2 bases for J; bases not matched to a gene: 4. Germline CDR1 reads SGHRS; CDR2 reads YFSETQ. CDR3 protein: CASSPGQGATYEQYF. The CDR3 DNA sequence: TGCGCCAGCAGCCCGGGACAGGGGGCAACCTACGAGCAGTACTTC.

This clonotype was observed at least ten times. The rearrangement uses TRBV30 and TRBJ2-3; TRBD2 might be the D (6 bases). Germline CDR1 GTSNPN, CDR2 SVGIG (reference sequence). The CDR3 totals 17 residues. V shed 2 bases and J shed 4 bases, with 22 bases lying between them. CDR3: CAWSLYLGGLRADTQYF. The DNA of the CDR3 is TGTGCCTGGAGTCTCTACCTGGGAGGCCTCAGAGCAGATACGCAGTATTTT.

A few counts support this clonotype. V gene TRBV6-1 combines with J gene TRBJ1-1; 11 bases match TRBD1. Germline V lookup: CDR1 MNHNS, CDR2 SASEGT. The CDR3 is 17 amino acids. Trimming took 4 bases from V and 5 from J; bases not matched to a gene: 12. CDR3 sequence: CASSVRDRGTQRTEAFF. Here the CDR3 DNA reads TGTGCCAGCAGTGTTCGGGACAGGGGGACTCAGCGGACTGAAGCTTTCTTT.

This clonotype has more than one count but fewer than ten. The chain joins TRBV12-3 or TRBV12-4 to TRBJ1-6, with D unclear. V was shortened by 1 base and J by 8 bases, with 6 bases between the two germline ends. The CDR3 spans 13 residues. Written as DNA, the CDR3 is TGTGCCAGCAGTTTAGACAGCTATTCACCCCTCCACTTT. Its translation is CASSLDSYSPLHF.